This TCR beta chain derives from a study of cytomegalovirus exposure and HLA in healthy donors (dated by TCRdb to 2016 to 2017). At the level of the whole study: An earlier analysis of approximately 640 of the donors reported 250 to 300 Gb of sequence data and more than 90 million unique TCR beta sequences from about 179 million T cells. About 310 gigabases of sequencing data and 70 million to 85 million unique TCR sequences were included in an early release covering roughly 600 HLA-typed donors. Of the roughly 400 genotyped donors, approximately 80% fell in the genetic ancestry cluster associated with self-reported Caucasian donors. The study was designed to test whether signatures of past pathogen exposure could be identified by cataloging public T cell receptors. The T cell repertoires of 666 subjects were profiled by immunosequencing and related to cytomegalovirus serostatus. Besides the first cohort of roughly 700 subjects, a separate validation cohort made up of 120 or so different subjects was used. To predict cytomegalovirus infection status, the study brought together high-throughput TCR immunosequencing, statistical association of individual TCRs with disease status, and machine learning. To study patterns of TCR occurrence, a later analysis re-analyzed previously published TCR beta repertoires from 600 to 750 donors and added high-resolution HLA genotyping. Rather than using new phenotypic data, the later analysis identified candidate immune exposures from TCR beta sequences and from how often those sequences occurred across donors. To decide whether each TCR beta V gene segment behaved as functional or pseudogenic, an earlier analysis of some 580 of the donors relied on high-throughput TCR beta sequencing. Donor age, sex, ethnicity and CMV serostatus were compiled together with the repertoire data. A later genetic analysis took genome-wide SNP genotypes for 398 of the 666 donors and used that subset as a discovery cohort. All discovery cohort repertoires had been generated using a single sequencing platform. Both class I and class II loci were covered by HLA typing, at four-digit resolution. The number of donors typed differed by locus, with about 629-630 for A, B, C, DRB1 and DQB1, roughly 520 for DQA1, over 600 for DPA1, and 400 to 490 for DPB1. Four or five DR-DQ haplotypes were handled as single units for association and clustering because linkage in the cohort was strong. On average, around 240,000 unique TCR beta nucleotide sequences were sequenced per donor among more than 350 genotyped donors of the cohort, with roughly 18% of those sequences being non-productive. The paper as a whole reports these results and caveats: HLA typing was unavailable for some donors at each locus, so association tests used only the typed subset. Most TCR sequences were observed very rarely across donors, whereas some public TCRs were present in many individuals. According to a later genetic analysis, donors in an Asian-associated ancestry cluster had fewer N-insertions in productive TCRs than the approximately 610-donor mean. At a false discovery rate of 0.05, a later analysis linked about 16,000 TCR beta sequences to specific HLA alleles. In vitro tests confirmed that a few of the cytomegalovirus-associated TCR beta chains recognize cytomegalovirus antigens. Most CMV-associated TCR beta chains appeared to be HLA-restricted in a later analysis, and the HLA associations seemed to be driven largely by CMV exposure. Only TCR beta chains were sequenced in this cohort, and the absence of alpha or paired-chain data limited detectable features. Roughly uniform sequencing depth across donors was assumed in presence/absence analyses, although this assumption may not hold. In a later analysis, HLA-associated TCR beta chains were found to be more clonally expanded and to have lower generation probabilities than equally common non-associated chains. The classifier was reported to diagnose cytomegalovirus status with high specificity and sensitivity in both the original and validation cohorts. According to a later analysis, parvovirus B19, influenza, CMV and Epstein-Barr virus appeared linked to several top co-occurrence clusters. The authors suggested that the approach could potentially be extended to other disease states and immunological phenotypes. According to a later analysis, TCR association rates differed among HLA loci, with DRB1 alleles showing the most associated TCRs and HLA-C alleles showing the fewest. When HLA alleles, especially DR and DQ, strongly co-occurred, TCR associations were difficult to assign to individual alleles. Linkage disequilibrium might explain the correlated functional status among segregating V segments, but an unknown experimental factor could not be ruled out. A further reported finding was that TCR beta sequences accurately predicted the HLA-A and HLA-B alleles for most subjects in the first cohort. In a later genetic analysis, a missense DCLRE1C variant was associated with V-gene and J-gene trimming of TCR beta chains, and the association was replicated in an independent cohort. Some IMGT-functional V segments, including TRBV6-2 and TRBV6-3, could not be distinguished by the 87-base-pair reads and were therefore excluded. In an earlier analysis of more than 500 of the donors, most TCR beta V segments appeared in productive rearrangements about 87% or about 30% of the time, broadly matching IMGT annotations. A group of highly shared sequence variants was considered likely to be a technical artifact of the sequencing pipeline. A total of fewer than 200 TCR beta chains were listed by the study as associated with cytomegalovirus. The only immune exposure information available for the cohort was CMV serostatus. Seventeen rarely observed V segments, including chromosome 9 orphons, were excluded from the earlier analysis of approximately 600 of the donors because counts were too low.

The cohort comprised some 730 healthy bone marrow donors. At the time of sampling, all cohort members were nominally healthy, though unrecorded immune exposures were likely present. The donor tested CMV seronegative, placing the donor among the 350 to 400 seronegative members of the cohort. Every donor gave a peripheral blood sample, and the peripheral blood mononuclear cells from that sample were used for TCR beta sequencing. The Qiagen DNeasy Blood Extraction Kit was used to extract genomic DNA from the blood cell samples. The germline V gene (reference sequence) provides CDR1 SEHNR and CDR2 FQNEAQ. V is cut by 4 bases and J by 6 bases, and the space between the germline ends is 12 bases. The CDR3 runs 13 amino acids, cysteine and phenylalanine included. Of all the DNA, just the CDR3 is kept, 39 bases in frame from base 1. As for this clone: The antigen it recognizes is unknown. Per-base qualities were not stored, and no clone one base away is much larger.

Preparation of the library involved the immunoSEQ multiplex PCR assay. For the multiplex PCR, a mixture combining 60 forward primers for TCR Vbeta segments and 13 reverse primers for TCR Jbeta segments was used. A multiplex PCR assay on genomic DNA amplified the CDR3 region of rearranged TCR beta genes. The amplified TCR beta libraries were sequenced on the Illumina HiSeq System as 87-base-pair reads. Under the source paper's analysis protocol: A later analysis counted approximately 84 million unique TCR beta chains across the 700 or so repertoires, and roughly 10 million of these chains were shared by at least two donors. Raw reads were error-corrected and collapsed into unique sequences by a nearest-neighbor algorithm in which closely related sequences were merged to remove PCR and sequencing errors. Alignment of CDR3 sequences to IMGT reference sequences was used to assign V, D and J gene segments. For a sequence to be retained, at least a six-nucleotide match to both a V gene segment and a J gene segment was required. Rearrangements were called productive when the CDR3 lacked stop codons and stayed in frame with V and J; all others were non-productive. CDR3 was defined according to IMGT convention as the region running from the second conserved V-encoded cysteine to the conserved J-encoded phenylalanine. The earlier analysis of fewer than 700 of the donors excluded sequences that lacked an unambiguous match to a single V gene segment. In an earlier analysis of approximately 560 of the donors, a V segment was called functional when productive rearrangements were above 56.7%, and segregating when the standard deviation between donors exceeded 5%. A statistical classification framework was built for diagnosing cytomegalovirus status from the catalog of TCR beta chain sequences. A later analysis assigned V and J genes by comparing TCR nucleotide sequences with IMGT/GENE-DB human TR gene sequences. Using the TCRdist pipeline, a later analysis assigned CDR3 sequences along with most-parsimonious VDJ recombination scenarios. In a later analysis, each TCR beta chain was defined by its CDR3 amino acid sequence together with its V-gene family, and reads without a unique V-gene family were excluded. A later analysis removed several hundred highly shared, low-generation-probability nucleotide sequences to deal with suspected cross-contamination and a sequencing artifact. For each public chain, a later analysis derived a clonal expansion index from normalized ranks of inferred template counts within each repertoire. In a later analysis, generation probabilities were computed using a VDJ recombination model fitted to out-of-frame rearrangements, and the results were checked against IGoR. A later analysis scored TCR-TCR, TCR-HLA and TCR-CMV co-occurrence with hypergeometric tests, applying a repertoire-size bias correction to TCR pairs. A later analysis estimated false discovery rates by permuting HLA or CMV assignments 20 times. A later analysis grouped co-occurring TCRs with DBSCAN, adding TCRdist sequence similarity when clustering within HLA-allele-positive subsets. Repertoires with fewer than 30,000 or more than 120,000 public chains, plus five repertoires with anomalous nucleotide sharing, were excluded from co-occurrence clustering. TCRdb re-hosts the immuneACCESS table, in-frame sequences only. Its copies lack some clones; in the studies checked, an unresolved V gene accounts for under half of them, and the cause for the rest is not known. V and J calls and clone size are copied from that table; D and trimming were computed from the DNA. The sample records roughly 200,000 clones, around three quarters of which are singletons. The ten largest clones add up to around 5.7% of the sample.

The receptor's source is a man aged 40-55 years in good health and CMV-seronegative. Recombination connected TRBV7-9 to TRBJ1-1; the D gene remains uncertain. What was sequenced was PBMCs. This receptor carries the CDR3 CASSSPRSPEAFF. The nucleotides are TGTGCCAGCAGCTCCCCCCGGAGCCCTGAAGCTTTCTTT. Full variable domain (CDR3 extended with the reference TRBV7-9 and TRBJ1-1 proteins): DTGVSQNPRHKITKRGQNVTFRCDPISEHNRLYWYRQTLGQGPEFLTYFQNEAQLEKSRLLSDRFSAERPKGSFSTLEIQRTEQGDSAMYLCASSSPRSPEAFFGQGTRLTVV.